This T cell receptor (beta chain) was recovered during a study of siplizumab effects on memory and regulatory T cells. Study-level results: Siplizumab significantly decreased alloreactive sequences from unstimulated CD4+ memory cells. Just a small share of alloreactive clones was traced back to unstimulated subsets. Memory cells seemed less diverse than naive T cells, which also seemed major contributors to the alloresponse.

Germline trimming cut 5 bases from V and 5 bases from J; bases unmatched to any gene: 9. The CDR3 extends over 15 amino acids. Germline V CDR1 and CDR2: SGHAT, FQNNGV. Here immunoSEQ multiplex PCR was the method, and the copy in TCRdb shows in-frame clones only, minus some. The sample carries about 98,000 clones, roughly 92% recorded once. In its sample, this clone was seen once. Its antigen is as yet unknown. The chain uses TRBV11-2 and TRBJ2-1; the match to TRBD2 covers 7 bases. The TCR sequence derives from a human donor in good health. The sample comprised CD4+ T cells sorted from blood. The CDR3: CASSKGAGANNEQFF. CDR3 coding DNA: TGTGCCAGCAGCAAAGGGGCGGGAGCAAACAATGAGCAGTTCTTC.